This T cell receptor beta chain was identified during a study of read filtering for tumor transcriptome and immune sequencing. Study-level information: By R-ISS, stages I, II and III held about 8, 15 and 7 patients. RNA-seq yielded only roughly 80 to 1,300 TCR reads, IR-seq about 3.5 to 10.27 million.

This clonotype was seen many times. The CDR3 sequence is 14 residues long. Germline CDR1 reads SNHLY; CDR2 reads FYNNEI. The V and J ends lost 1 base and 9 bases, in that order; junction bases with no gene match: 6. From 400 to 450 ng of RNA, a library with molecular barcoded alpha/delta and beta/gamma adaptors was made. TCRdb reprocessed the reads via MiXCR and lists one record per CDR3 protein. The sample carries about 93,000 distinct CDR3 sequences, under 25% recorded once. V gene TRBV2 combines with J gene TRBJ2-1; TRBD1 matches at 7 bases. The receptor comes from a donor at least 40 years old with multiple myeloma. The specimen was a population of CD138-negative cells sorted from bone marrow. The CDR3 spells CASSEGQGVGEQFF. The DNA for the CDR3 is TGTGCCAGCAGTGAAGGGCAGGGGGTAGGTGAGCAGTTCTTC.